The 32 T cell receptor beta chains given below trace back to one sample, sequenced in a study of neurological immune-mediated disorders. MiXCR, applied by TCRdb to the 5' RACE reads, yields one record per CDR3 protein. The profile shows 50,000 to 70,000 distinct CDR3 sequences, approximately 11% of them singletons. The time point was: longitudinal time-point 1 (baseline). Sequencing was carried out using PBMCs. The receptors stem from a male donor with HTLV-1-associated myelopathy (HAM/TSP).

There are many counts of this clonotype. This chain joins TRBV6-2 or TRBV6-3 and TRBJ1-2; D unclear. The CDR3 is made up of 14 amino acids. V was trimmed by 6 bases and J by 6 bases, leaving 17 bases between them. CDR1 and CDR2 from the germline V gene are MNHEY and SVGEGT. The CDR3 loop is CASSLFGPRDGYTF. The CDR3, as DNA: TGTGCCAGCAGCCTATTCGGACCTAGAGATGGCTACACCTTC.

In its sample, this clonotype was seen a few times. The CDR3 coding sequence is TGTGCCAGCAGCTATGCAGCGGGGGGAGGGGCTACGCAGTATTTT. This sequence encodes CASSYAAGGGATQYF. V usage is TRBV7-2 and J usage is TRBJ2-3, with 9 bases aligning to TRBD2. This CDR3 has 15 residues. The V gene end was trimmed by 4 bases and the J gene end by 8 bases; junction bases not matched to a gene: 10. Germline V gives CDR1 SGHTA, CDR2 FQGNSA.

Turning to this clonotype: A clone one base away is much larger, so this may be a read error. CDR3 region: CASSRDWSYEQYF. CDR3 in DNA: TGTGCCAGCAGCCGGGACTGGTCCTACGAGCAGTACTTC. This chain uses TRBV9 with TRBJ2-7; TRBD2 is a possible D gene (6 bases). Germline CDR1 is SGDLS and CDR2 is YYNGEE. Trimming shortened V by 4 bases and J by 1 base, and 9 bases separated the two germline ends. The length of the CDR3 is 13 residues.

There are a few counts of this clonotype. The chain links TRBV29-1 to TRBJ1-2; TRBD1 matches at 10 bases. The germline V gene encodes CDR1 SQVTM and CDR2 ANQGSEA. The length of the CDR3 is 15 residues. With V trimmed by 7 bases and J by 6 bases, 14 bases remained unmatched. The CDR3 sequence: CSGSPPGQGIHGYTF. CDR3 bases: TGCAGCGGCAGCCCACCGGGACAGGGGATCCATGGCTACACCTTC.

Regarding this clonotype: Relative to the germline gene, one junction end is altered; a read error may explain this. The chain carries TRBV6-5 and TRBJ2-7, with D uncertain. The V gene's germline CDR1 is MNHEY and CDR2 SVGAGI. CDR3 length: 14 amino acids. The CDR3 region has the DNA TGTGCCAGCAGTTATTTGCCCGAGTCCTCCGAGCAGTACTTC. Its translation is CASSYLPESSEQYF.

This clonotype was observed many times. The chain recombines TRBV6-6 with TRBJ2-2, with D tentatively TRBD1 (6 bases). The germline CDR1 and CDR2 sequences are MNHNY and SVGAGI (reference sequence). The ends were cut back, 5 bases at V and 6 bases at J, with 19 bases in the middle. This CDR3 region has 16 residues. The CDR3 DNA sequence: TGTGCCAGCAGTCCGAAGACAGGTCCTAGGCCCGGGGAGCTGTTTTTT. Translating it yields CASSPKTGPRPGELFF.

There are many counts of this clonotype. V and J are TRBV9 and TRBJ1-2; D remains ambiguous. Trimming cost V 4 bases and J 5 bases, with 0 bases left between them. The CDR3 has 9 residues. The V gene's germline CDR1 is SGDLS and CDR2 YYNGEE. Written as DNA, the CDR3 is TGTGCCAGCAGCTATGGCTACACCTTC. Protein product: CASSYGYTF. Full variable domain (missing parts from reference TRBV9 and TRBJ1-2): DSGVTQTPKHLITATGQRVTLRCSPRSGDLSVYWYQQSLDQGLQFLIQYYNGEERAKGNILERFSAQQFPDLHSELNLSSLELGDSALYFCASSYGYTFGSGTRLTVV.

This clonotype was observed many times. The chain uses TRBV6-5 and TRBJ1-6; unclear D gene. Germline V gives CDR1 MNHEY, CDR2 SVGAGI. The CDR3 covers 13 residues. Trimming shortened V by 1 base and J by 7 bases, and 5 bases separated the two germline ends. The CDR3 is CASSYFSNSPLHF. The CDR3 bases are TGTGCCAGCAGTTACTTCAGCAATTCACCCCTCCACTTT.

This clonotype was counted at least ten times. The chain is built from TRBV5-5 and TRBJ1-1, with unresolved D. The CDR3 spans 13 residues. CDR1 and CDR2 (germline): SGHKS, YYEKEE (reference sequence). V lost 1 base and J 8 bases, leaving 12 bases between the germline ends. CDR3 sequence: CASSLNAQREAFF. For the CDR3, the DNA is TGTGCCAGCAGCTTGAACGCGCAGAGAGAAGCTTTCTTT.

As concerns this clonotype: Given a much more abundant clone one base away, this may be a read error. The chain recombines TRBV5-1 with TRBJ2-2; the D is unclear. V lost 2 bases and J 5 bases, leaving 10 bases between the germline ends. This CDR3 spans 14 amino acids. Germline V lookup: CDR1 SGHRS, CDR2 YFSETQ. The CDR3 nucleotides read TGCGCCAGCAGCTTTTCCGCGGCAACCGGGGAGCTGTTTTTT. Residues: CASSFSAATGELFF.

This clonotype was observed at least ten times. CDR3 DNA sequence: TGTGCCAGCAGCGGGACACTATACAATGAGCAGTTCTTC. Residues: CASSGTLYNEQFF. This chain joins TRBV9 and TRBJ2-1; possible D gene TRBD1, 5 bases. Trimming took off 3 bases at V and 4 bases at J, with 8 bases between the two ends. Germline assignment: CDR1 SGDLS and CDR2 YYNGEE. The CDR3 loop spans 13 amino acids. Combining the CDR3 with reference TRBV9 and TRBJ2-1 gives the whole variable domain DSGVTQTPKHLITATGQRVTLRCSPRSGDLSVYWYQQSLDQGLQFLIQYYNGEERAKGNILERFSAQQFPDLHSELNLSSLELGDSALYFCASSGTLYNEQFFGPGTRLTVL.

This clonotype was seen repeatedly, ten times or more. This chain joins TRBV7-2 and TRBJ1-5; 7 nucleotides match TRBD1. Trimming cost V 4 bases and J 6 bases; bases outside gene matches: 9. CDR1 is SGHTA, CDR2 FQGNSA, per germline. The CDR3 totals 15 residues. The CDR3 protein is CASSSRQGAGQPQHF. DNA of the CDR3: TGTGCCAGCAGCTCGCGACAGGGTGCCGGTCAGCCCCAGCATTTT. The whole variable domain, filled in from reference TRBV7-2 and TRBJ1-5, reads GAGVSQSPSNKVTEKGKDVELRCDPISGHTALYWYRQSLGQGLEFLIYFQGNSAPDKSGLPSDRFSAERTGGSVSTLTIQRTQQEDSAVYLCASSSRQGAGQPQHFGDGTRLSIL.

This clonotype was counted at least ten times. This rearrangement joins TRBV7-9 to TRBJ2-5; no firm D call. Germline V gene data show CDR1 as SEHNR and CDR2 as FQNEAQ (reference sequence). V gave up 0 bases and J gave up 5 bases, with 10 bases separating them. This CDR3 is 14 amino acids long. CDR3 protein: CASSLAIQRETQYF. The CDR3 DNA follows: TGTGCCAGCAGCTTAGCGATCCAAAGGGAGACCCAGTACTTC. The full variable domain, in which reference TRBV7-9 and TRBJ2-5 provide the parts outside the CDR3, is DTGVSQNPRHKITKRGQNVTFRCDPISEHNRLYWYRQTLGQGPEFLTYFQNEAQLEKSRLLSDRFSAERPKGSFSTLEIQRTEQGDSAMYLCASSLAIQRETQYFGPGTRLLVL.

The sample holds many counts of this clonotype. The chain couples TRBV20-1 to TRBJ1-1; TRBD1 matches 8 bases. With 1 base clipped from V and 10 bases from J, the junction kept 8 bases outside the gene matches. The CDR3 runs to 13 residues. Germline CDR1 DFQATT, CDR2 SNEGSKA (reference sequence). CDR3 sequence reads: CSARAGWTGTAFF. The CDR3 DNA is TGCAGTGCTAGAGCCGGTTGGACAGGGACAGCTTTCTTT.

At least ten counts were recorded for this clonotype. This chain connects TRBV6-5 to TRBJ1-6; possibly TRBD1 for D (6 bases). Between the trimmed V and J ends, which lost 2 bases and 9 bases, there was a span of 8 bases. The CDR3 length is 13 residues. In germline, CDR1 is MNHEY, CDR2 SVGAGI. The CDR3 here is CASSYEGGSPLHF. Written as DNA, the CDR3 is TGTGCCAGCAGTTACGAGGGGGGTTCACCCCTCCACTTT.

This clonotype was picked up many times. The chain joins TRBV6-6 to TRBJ2-7; D is perhaps TRBD1 (5 bases). The V gene's germline CDR1 is MNHNY and CDR2 SVGAGI (reference sequence). This CDR3 region has 12 residues. V lost 2 bases and J lost 7, with 9 bases in between. As DNA, the CDR3 is TGTGCCAGCAGTTACACAGGCTGGGAGCAGTACTTC. Protein: CASSYTGWEQYF.

This clonotype has ten or more counts. The rearrangement joins TRBV4-3 to TRBJ2-2; D uncertain. Germline V gene data show CDR1 as LGHNA and CDR2 as YSLEER. CDR3 length equals 15 residues. Trimming shortened V by 4 bases and J by 3 bases, and 12 bases separated the two germline ends. CDR3 loop: CASSRRRSDTGELFF. The CDR3, as DNA: TGCGCCAGCAGCCGTCGTAGGTCCGACACCGGGGAGCTGTTTTTT.

This clonotype has ten or more counts. The chain is built from TRBV5-1 and TRBJ2-5; weak D call: TRBD2 (5 bases). The CDR3 consists of 12 residues. V was trimmed by 3 bases and J by 5 bases, leaving 8 bases between them. CDR1 is SGHRS and CDR2 is YFSETQ in the germline V gene. In DNA form, the CDR3 reads TGCGCCAGCAGCTCTAGCACGGAGACCCAGTACTTC. Encoded protein: CASSSSTETQYF.

This clonotype was recorded once. With a much larger clone just one base away, this may be a read error. The rearrangement joins TRBV29-1 to TRBJ2-3; tentatively, D is TRBD1 (5 bases). Germline lookup yields CDR1 SQVTM and CDR2 ANQGSEA. The germline V and J ends were trimmed by 8 bases and 1 base, with 19 bases remaining between them. This CDR3 has 15 residues. DNA for the CDR3: TGCAGCTTAATGCGGTGGGGCCAAGGCACAGATACGCAGTATTTT. This codes for CSLMRWGQGTDTQYF.

This clonotype was found many times. The chain employs TRBV20-1 and TRBJ1-2; no clear D. V was clipped by 0 bases and J by 8 bases, with 16 bases between them. The germline CDR1 and CDR2 sequences are DFQATT and SNEGSKA (reference sequence). The CDR3 length is 14 residues. For the CDR3, the DNA is TGCAGTGCTAGAGACCCCGGGCGATTGAGAGGCTACACCTTC. Amino acids: CSARDPGRLRGYTF.

Ten or more counts support this clonotype. The V call is TRBV7-9, the J call TRBJ2-7; TRBD1 matches 7 bases. CDR1 and CDR2 (germline): SEHNR, FQNEAQ (reference sequence). The CDR3 length is 14 residues. Trimming at V came to 6 bases and at J to 6 bases, leaving 11 bases not matched to a gene. The CDR3 here is CASRPTGEGGEQYF. The CDR3 DNA reads as TGTGCCAGCAGGCCCACAGGGGAAGGCGGCGAGCAGTACTTC.

CDR3 in DNA: TGCAGTGCTAGAGATCACACAGGGTTGGGGGAGACCCAGTACTTC. Its protein product is CSARDHTGLGETQYF. The rearrangement links TRBV20-1 to TRBJ2-5; possible D gene TRBD1, 6 bases. With 0 bases removed from V and 5 bases from J, the gap between germline ends came to 16 bases. Looked up from germline, CDR1 is DFQATT and CDR2 is SNEGSKA (reference sequence). This CDR3 region has 15 residues.

This clonotype came up many times. V and J are TRBV7-9 and TRBJ1-6, with 7 bases aligning to TRBD1. The CDR3 contains 15 residues. The germline CDR1 and CDR2 sequences are SEHNR and FQNEAQ (reference sequence). V lost 5 bases to trimming and J lost 9 bases; unmatched junction nucleotides: 10. CDR3 DNA: TGTGCCAGCAGCCAAACAAGGGACAGACCTTCACCCCTCCACTTT. It is translated as CASSQTRDRPSPLHF.

Details on this clonotype: A clone one base away is much larger, so this may be a read error. This CDR3 fails to terminate in the conserved phenylalanine or tryptophan, so it likely reflects a read error. The J gene is TRBJ2-7, the V gene TRBV18, with 9 bases lining up with TRBD1. Trimming removed 3 bases from V and 3 bases from J; junction bases left unmatched: 6. The CDR3 covers 15 residues. Germline V gene data show CDR1 as KGHSH and CDR2 as LQKENI. The CDR3 nucleotides are TGTGCCAGCTCACCGGGGGACAGGGACCTCTACGAGCAGTACTTA. It codes for CASSPGDRDLYEQYL.

This clonotype was recorded at least ten times. As DNA, the CDR3 is TGTGCCAGCAGTTACTCGGGGGTCGCTCAGCCCCAGCATTTT. It specifies CASSYSGVAQPQHF. This chain joins TRBV6-5 and TRBJ1-5; D may be TRBD1 (5 bases). The CDR3 runs to 14 residues. Per the germline V gene, CDR1 is MNHEY and CDR2 is SVGAGI. The V and J ends lost 0 bases and 6 bases respectively, with 9 bases between them.

This clonotype showed up many times. The chain recombines TRBV6-6 with TRBJ2-3, with D possibly being TRBD1 or TRBD2 (5 bases each). V lost 6 bases to trimming and J lost 5 bases, with 21 bases between them. The CDR3 spans 16 residues. The germline CDR1 and CDR2 sequences are MNHNY and SVGAGI (reference sequence). The CDR3 DNA is TGTGCCAGCAGAAAGTTCCCGGGGCAGCCACGAGATACGCAGTATTTT. Translated, it gives CASRKFPGQPRDTQYF.

In its sample, this clonotype was seen many times. This chain links TRBV5-1 with TRBJ2-7, with a possible D match to TRBD2 (5 bases). V lost 2 bases and J lost 3, with 12 bases in between. Per the germline V gene, CDR1 is SGHRS and CDR2 is YFSETQ. This CDR3 has 14 residues. CDR3: CASSFQGGIYEQYF. CDR3 DNA sequence: TGCGCCAGCAGCTTCCAAGGAGGAATCTACGAGCAGTACTTC.

This clonotype is medium-sized (0.01 to 0.1%) in the sample. The chain carries TRBV7-3 and TRBJ2-5; 10 positions match TRBD1. CDR1 and CDR2 (germline): SGHTA, FQGTGA. This CDR3 region has 16 residues. The J segment lost 1 base and the V segment lost 2 bases, leaving 4 bases of the junction unmatched. CDR3 in amino acids: CASSLAGQGGQETQYF. The CDR3 nucleotides read TGTGCCAGCAGCTTAGCAGGACAGGGGGGCCAAGAGACCCAGTACTTC.

This clonotype was recorded many times. The chain combines TRBV20-1 with TRBJ2-5; possibly TRBD1 for D (6 bases). Trimming left V 0 bases short and J 2 bases short, with 10 bases between. The CDR3 sequence is 14 residues long. Germline loops: CDR1 DFQATT, CDR2 SNEGSKA (reference sequence). CDR3 DNA sequence: TGCAGTGCTAGAGATCGCAGGGGACAAGAGACCCAGTACTTC. It codes for CSARDRRGQETQYF.

This clonotype showed up just a few times. The V and J genes are TRBV15 and TRBJ1-1; 9 bases are shared with TRBD1. Germline V gene lookup returns CDR1 LNHNV and CDR2 YYDKDF (reference sequence). The J segment lost 5 bases and the V segment lost 2 bases, leaving 12 bases of the junction unmatched. There are 17 residues in the CDR3. DNA of the CDR3: TGTGCCACCAGCAGACCAAAAGTTATACAGGGGGCAACTGAAGCTTTCTTT. It is translated as CATSRPKVIQGATEAFF. Full variable domain (missing parts from reference TRBV15 and TRBJ1-1): DAMVIQNPRYQVTQFGKPVTLSCSQTLNHNVMYWYQQKSSQAPKLLFHYYDKDFNNEADTPDNFQSRRPNTSFCFLDIRSPGLGDTAMYLCATSRPKVIQGATEAFFGQGTRLTVV.

This clonotype occurred many times. In DNA form, the CDR3 reads TGCAGTGCTTTTAGCCTCCAAGAGACCCAGTACTTC. It codes for CSAFSLQETQYF. This chain connects TRBV20-1 to TRBJ2-5; D remains unclear. This CDR3 is 12 amino acids long. The germline V gene has CDR1 DFQATT and CDR2 SNEGSKA (reference sequence). V was cut by 5 bases and J by 1 base, with 8 bases left in between.

This clonotype was counted at least ten times. J is TRBJ2-3 and V is TRBV5-1; D is unclear. V dropped 0 bases and J dropped 2 bases, with 7 bases sitting between them. Germline V gives CDR1 SGHRS, CDR2 YFSETQ. The CDR3 extends over 14 amino acids. The CDR3 nucleotides read TGCGCCAGCAGCTTGGAGGGTGCCACAGATACGCAGTATTTT. This codes for CASSLEGATDTQYF.